This T cell receptor (beta chain) was identified during a study of CD8 T cells in ankylosing spondylitis. TCRdb processed the 5' RACE reads anew with MiXCR; each CDR3 protein has one entry. Of around 770,000 distinct CDR3 sequences detected, approximately 12% appear once; the ten largest clones hold roughly 0.51%. Notes on the study in general: Seemingly distinctive of ankylosing spondylitis blood was a TCR beta motif formed by eight highly homologous variants.

V lost 8 bases to trimming and J lost 4 bases, with 16 bases between them. Germline lookup yields CDR1 SGHRS and CDR2 YFSETQ. The CDR3 runs to 14 residues. With respect to this clonotype: The antigen remains undetermined.

This chain connects TRBV5-1 to TRBJ2-1; TRBD1 might be the D (5 bases). The TCR sequence derives from a male donor with ankylosing spondylitis. Sequencing used blood, either unsorted or a sorted T cell fraction (not recorded which). CDR3 residues: CASRARTIYNEQFF. DNA for the CDR3: TGCGCCAGTCGGGCCCGGACAATTTACAATGAGCAGTTCTTC. Based on the CDR3 plus reference TRBV5-1 and TRBJ2-1, the full variable domain is KAGVTQTPRYLIKTRGQQVTLSCSPISGHRSVSWYQQTPGQGLQFLFEYFSETQRNKGNFPGRFSGRQFSNSRSEMNVSTLELGDSALYLCASRARTIYNEQFFGPGTRLTVL.